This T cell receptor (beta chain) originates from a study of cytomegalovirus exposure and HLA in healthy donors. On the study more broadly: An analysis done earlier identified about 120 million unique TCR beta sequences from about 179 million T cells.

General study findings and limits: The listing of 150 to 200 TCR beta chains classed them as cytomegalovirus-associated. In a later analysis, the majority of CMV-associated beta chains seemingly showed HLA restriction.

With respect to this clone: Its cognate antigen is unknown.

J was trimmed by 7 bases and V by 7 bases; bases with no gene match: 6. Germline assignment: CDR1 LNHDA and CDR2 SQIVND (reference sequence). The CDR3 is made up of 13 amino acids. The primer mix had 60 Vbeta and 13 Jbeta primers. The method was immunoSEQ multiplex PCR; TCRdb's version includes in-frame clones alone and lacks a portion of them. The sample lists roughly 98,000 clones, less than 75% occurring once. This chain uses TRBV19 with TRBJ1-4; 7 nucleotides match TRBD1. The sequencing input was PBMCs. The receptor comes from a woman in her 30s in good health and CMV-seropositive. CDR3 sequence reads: CASNDRAGEKLFF. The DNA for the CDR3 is TGTGCCAGTAACGACAGGGCAGGTGAAAAACTGTTTTTT.